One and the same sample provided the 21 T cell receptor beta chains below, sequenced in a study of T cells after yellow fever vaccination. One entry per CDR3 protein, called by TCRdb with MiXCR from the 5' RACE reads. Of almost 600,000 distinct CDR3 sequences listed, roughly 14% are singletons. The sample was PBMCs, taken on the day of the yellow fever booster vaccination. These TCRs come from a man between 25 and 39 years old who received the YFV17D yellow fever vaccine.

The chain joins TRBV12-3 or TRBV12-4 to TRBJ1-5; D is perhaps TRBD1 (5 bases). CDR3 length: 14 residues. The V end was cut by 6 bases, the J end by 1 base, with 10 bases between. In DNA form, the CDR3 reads TGTGCCAGCAGCGTTGGGGCCAGCAATCAGCCCCAGCATTTT. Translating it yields CASSVGASNQPQHF.

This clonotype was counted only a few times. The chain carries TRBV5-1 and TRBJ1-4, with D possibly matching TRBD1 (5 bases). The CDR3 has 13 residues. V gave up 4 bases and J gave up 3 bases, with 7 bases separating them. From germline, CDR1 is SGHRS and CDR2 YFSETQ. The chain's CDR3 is CASSLQANEKLFF. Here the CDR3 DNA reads TGCGCCAGCAGCCTACAGGCTAATGAAAAACTGTTTTTT.

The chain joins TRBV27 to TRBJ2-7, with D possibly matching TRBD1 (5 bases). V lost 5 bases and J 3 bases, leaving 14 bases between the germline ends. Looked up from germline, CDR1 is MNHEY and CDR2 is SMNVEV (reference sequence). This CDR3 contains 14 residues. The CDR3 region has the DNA TGTGCCAGCAGTCCGACAGCTACCCTCTACGAGCAGTACTTC. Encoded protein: CASSPTATLYEQYF.

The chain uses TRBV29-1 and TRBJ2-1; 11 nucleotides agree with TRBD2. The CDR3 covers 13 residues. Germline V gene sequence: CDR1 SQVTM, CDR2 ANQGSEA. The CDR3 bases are TGCGGCGGAGGGACTAGCGGATACAATGAGCAGTTCTTC. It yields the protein CGGGTSGYNEQFF.

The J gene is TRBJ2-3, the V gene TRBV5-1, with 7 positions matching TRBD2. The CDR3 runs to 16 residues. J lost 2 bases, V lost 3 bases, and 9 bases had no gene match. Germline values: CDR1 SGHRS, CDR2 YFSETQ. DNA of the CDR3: TGCGCCAGCAGCTCCTTGAGCGGGAAGACCACAGATACGCAGTATTTT. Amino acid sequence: CASSSLSGKTTDTQYF.

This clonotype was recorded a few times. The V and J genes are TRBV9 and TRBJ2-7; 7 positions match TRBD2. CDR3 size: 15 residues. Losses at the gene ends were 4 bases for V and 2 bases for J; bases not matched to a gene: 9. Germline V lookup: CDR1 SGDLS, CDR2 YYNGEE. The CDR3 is CASSPDGGVTYEQYF. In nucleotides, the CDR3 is TGTGCCAGCAGCCCCGATGGGGGGGTGACCTACGAGCAGTACTTC.

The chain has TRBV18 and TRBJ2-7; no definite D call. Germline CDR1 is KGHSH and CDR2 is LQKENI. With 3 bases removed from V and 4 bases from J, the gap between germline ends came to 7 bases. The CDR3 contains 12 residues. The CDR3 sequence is CASSPARYEQYF. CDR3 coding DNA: TGTGCCAGCTCACCGGCGAGGTACGAGCAGTACTTC.

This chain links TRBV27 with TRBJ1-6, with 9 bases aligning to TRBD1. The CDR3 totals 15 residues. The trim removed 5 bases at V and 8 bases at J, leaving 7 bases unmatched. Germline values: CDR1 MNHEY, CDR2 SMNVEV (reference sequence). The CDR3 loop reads CASSLRDRDHSPLHF. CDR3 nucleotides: TGTGCCAGCAGTCTGCGGGACAGGGATCATTCACCCCTCCACTTT.

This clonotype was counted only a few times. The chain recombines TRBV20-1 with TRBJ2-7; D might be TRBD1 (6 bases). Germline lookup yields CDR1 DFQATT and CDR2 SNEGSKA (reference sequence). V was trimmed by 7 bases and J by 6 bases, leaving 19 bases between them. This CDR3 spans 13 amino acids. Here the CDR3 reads CSGNRENLFEQYF. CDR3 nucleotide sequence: TGCAGTGGGAACAGGGAGAATCTCTTCGAGCAGTACTTC.

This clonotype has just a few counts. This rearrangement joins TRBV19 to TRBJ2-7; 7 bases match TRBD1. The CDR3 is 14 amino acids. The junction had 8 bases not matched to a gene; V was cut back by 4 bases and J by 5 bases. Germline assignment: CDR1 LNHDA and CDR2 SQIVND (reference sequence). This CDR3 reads CASSTGGVGDEQYF. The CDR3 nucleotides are TGTGCCAGTAGTACAGGGGGTGTGGGGGACGAGCAGTACTTC.

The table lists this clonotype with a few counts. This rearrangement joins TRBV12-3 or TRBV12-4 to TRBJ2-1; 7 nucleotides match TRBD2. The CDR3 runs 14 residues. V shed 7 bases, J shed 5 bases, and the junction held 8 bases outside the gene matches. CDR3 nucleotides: TGTGCCAGCACATCGGGGCTAGCGGACAATGAGCAGTTCTTC. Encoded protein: CASTSGLADNEQFF.

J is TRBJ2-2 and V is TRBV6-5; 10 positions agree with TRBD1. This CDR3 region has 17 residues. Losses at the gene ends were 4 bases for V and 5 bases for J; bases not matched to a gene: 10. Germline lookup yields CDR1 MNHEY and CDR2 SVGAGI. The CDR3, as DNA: TGTGCCAGCAGTTTGGGGGGGCCGGGACAGGGGACCGGGGAGCTGTTTTTT. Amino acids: CASSLGGPGQGTGELFF.

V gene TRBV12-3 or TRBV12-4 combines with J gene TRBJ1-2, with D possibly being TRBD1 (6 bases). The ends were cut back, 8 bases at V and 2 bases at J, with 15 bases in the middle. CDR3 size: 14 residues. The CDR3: CASRVGHANYGYTF. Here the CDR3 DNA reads TGTGCCAGCCGCGTGGGACACGCGAACTATGGCTACACCTTC.

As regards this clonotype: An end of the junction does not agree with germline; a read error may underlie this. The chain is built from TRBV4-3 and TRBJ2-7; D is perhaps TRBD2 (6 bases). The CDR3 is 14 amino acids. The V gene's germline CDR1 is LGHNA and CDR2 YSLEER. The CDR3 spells CASSQGGKSGEHYF. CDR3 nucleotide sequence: TGCGCCAGCAGCCAGGGGGGAAAAAGTGGGGAGCATTACTTC.

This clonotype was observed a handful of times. CDR3 nucleotides: TGTGCCAGCAGTTACTCCCCGCACGGTTACGAGCAGTACTTC. This encodes CASSYSPHGYEQYF. The gene calls are TRBV6-5 and TRBJ2-7; D not certain. The CDR3 is 14 amino acids. The germline gives CDR1 MNHEY, CDR2 SVGAGI. Deletions cut 0 bases from V and 4 bases from J, with 10 bases between.

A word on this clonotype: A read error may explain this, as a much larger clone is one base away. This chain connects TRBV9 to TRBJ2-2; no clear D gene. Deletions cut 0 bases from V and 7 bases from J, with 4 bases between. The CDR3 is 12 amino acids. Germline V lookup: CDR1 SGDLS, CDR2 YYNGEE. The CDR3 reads CASSVDNGELFF. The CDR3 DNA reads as TGTGCCAGCAGCGTAGATAACGGGGAGCTGTTTTTT.

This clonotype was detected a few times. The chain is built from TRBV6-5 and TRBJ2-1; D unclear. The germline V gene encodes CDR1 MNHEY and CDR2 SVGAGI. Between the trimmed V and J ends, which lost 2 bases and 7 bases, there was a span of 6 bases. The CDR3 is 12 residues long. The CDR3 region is CASSYKENEQFF. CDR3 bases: TGTGCCAGCAGTTACAAAGAAAATGAGCAGTTCTTC.

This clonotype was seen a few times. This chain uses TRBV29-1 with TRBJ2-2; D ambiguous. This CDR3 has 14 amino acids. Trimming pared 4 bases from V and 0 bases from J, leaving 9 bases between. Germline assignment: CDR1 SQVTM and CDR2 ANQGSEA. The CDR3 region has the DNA TGCAGCGTTGCGACGGGCGCGAACACCGGGGAGCTGTTTTTT. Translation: CSVATGANTGELFF.

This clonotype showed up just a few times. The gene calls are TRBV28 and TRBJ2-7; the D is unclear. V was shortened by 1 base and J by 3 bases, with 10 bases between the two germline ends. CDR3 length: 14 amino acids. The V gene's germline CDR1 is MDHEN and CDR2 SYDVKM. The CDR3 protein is CASSLYGMVYEQYF. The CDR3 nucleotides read TGTGCCAGCAGTTTATATGGGATGGTCTACGAGCAGTACTTC. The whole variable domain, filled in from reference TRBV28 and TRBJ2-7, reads DVKVTQSSRYLVKRTGEKVFLECVQDMDHENMFWYRQDPGLGLRLIYFSYDVKMKEKGDIPEGYSVSREKKERFSLILESASTNQTSMYLCASSLYGMVYEQYFGPGTRLTVT.

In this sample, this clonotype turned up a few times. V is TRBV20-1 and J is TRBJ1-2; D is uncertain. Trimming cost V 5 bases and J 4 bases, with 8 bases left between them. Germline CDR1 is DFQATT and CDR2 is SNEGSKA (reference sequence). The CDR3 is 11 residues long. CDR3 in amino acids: CSAWVFYGYTF. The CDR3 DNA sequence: TGCAGTGCTTGGGTCTTCTATGGCTACACCTTC.

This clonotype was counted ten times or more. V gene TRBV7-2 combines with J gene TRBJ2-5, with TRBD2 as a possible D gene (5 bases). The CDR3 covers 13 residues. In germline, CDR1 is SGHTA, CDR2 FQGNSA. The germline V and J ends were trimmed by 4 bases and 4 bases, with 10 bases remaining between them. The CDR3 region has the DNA TGTGCCAGCAGCTCCGGACGGGGAGAGACCCAGTACTTC. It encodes CASSSGRGETQYF.